The 18 T cell receptor beta chains below were found in one sample sequenced in a study of technical replicates of blood from four donors. The method was immunoSEQ multiplex PCR; TCRdb's version includes in-frame clones alone and lacks a portion of them. This table has about 17,000 clones, approximately 83% appearing once. Sequencing was performed on PBMCs. Receptors originate from a human donor in good health. Some clones in this sample may be carry-over from other donors' samples.

This clone was picked up a small number of times. V usage is TRBV7-9 and J usage is TRBJ2-5; D uncertain. CDR1 is SEHNR, CDR2 FQNEAQ, per germline (reference sequence). This CDR3 has 15 amino acids. V gave up 5 bases and J gave up 2 bases, with 15 bases separating them. The CDR3 DNA reads as TGTGCCAGCAGCCTGATCGGGTCCCATCAAGAGACCCAGTACTTC. Its protein product is CASSLIGSHQETQYF.

The DNA for the CDR3 is TGTGCCAGCAGCCAAGATCCCATACCGACAGAGCAGTACTTC. Translated: CASSQDPIPTEQYF. The chain carries TRBV4-2 and TRBJ2-7; D ambiguous. Germline V CDR1 and CDR2: LGHNA, YNFKEQ. The CDR3 is made up of 14 amino acids. Deletions cut 0 bases from V and 7 bases from J, with 13 bases between.

The gene calls are TRBV6-6 and TRBJ2-1; D might be TRBD2 (5 bases). CDR1 is MNHNY and CDR2 is SVGAGI in the germline V gene (reference sequence). This CDR3 is 12 amino acids long. V was pared by 6 bases and J by 9 bases, with 12 bases between. For the CDR3, the DNA is TGTGCCAGCAGCAGCTCGGGGAGTGAGCAGTTCTTC. Encoded protein: CASSSSGSEQFF.

This clone was observed a handful of times. The rearrangement uses TRBV5-6 and TRBJ1-1; TRBD1 might be the D (6 bases). The CDR3 loop spans 16 amino acids. Germline-derived CDR1 and CDR2 are SGHDT and YYEEEE. With 0 bases removed from V and 5 bases from J, the gap between germline ends came to 17 bases. As DNA, the CDR3 is TGTGCCAGCAGCTTGGGGGTTCCAGGGGCAGGGACTGAAGCTTTCTTT. Translating it yields CASSLGVPGAGTEAFF. Supplemented by reference TRBV5-6 and TRBJ1-1, the full variable domain reads DAGVTQSPTHLIKTRGQQVTLRCSPKSGHDTVSWYQQALGQGPQFIFQYYEEEERQRGNFPDRFSGHQFPNYSSELNVNALLLGDSALYLCASSLGVPGAGTEAFFGQGTRLTVV.

The chain joins TRBV28 to TRBJ2-7; TRBD2 is a possible D gene (5 bases). The germline V gene encodes CDR1 MDHEN and CDR2 SYDVKM. The length of the CDR3 is 14 residues. The V end was cut by 3 bases, the J end by 6 bases, with 15 bases between. DNA for the CDR3: TGTGCCAGCAGTTTGGGGAGTGGACGTGGCGAGCAGTACTTC. Protein: CASSLGSGRGEQYF.

This rearrangement joins TRBV25-1 to TRBJ2-5; D unclear. Germline loops: CDR1 MGHDK, CDR2 SYGVNS. The length of the CDR3 is 14 residues. V was cut by 2 bases and J by 5 bases, with 12 bases left in between. The CDR3 region is CASSESLVTETQYF. The CDR3 DNA reads as TGTGCCAGCAGTGAAAGTCTAGTCACGGAGACCCAGTACTTC.

The chain combines TRBV5-4 with TRBJ2-7, with 13 bases that match TRBD2. V trimming: 5 bases; J trimming: 0 bases; junction bases outside the gene matches: 5. Germline lookup yields CDR1 SGHNT and CDR2 YYREEE (reference sequence). The CDR3 spans 16 residues. In nucleotides, the CDR3 is TGTGCCAGCAGTTCCGGGACTAGCGGGAACTCCTACGAGCAGTACTTC. Residues: CASSSGTSGNSYEQYF.

The chain has TRBV6-1 and TRBJ2-3; 9 nucleotides match TRBD1. The germline CDR1 and CDR2 sequences are MNHNS and SASEGT. This CDR3 region has 14 residues. V trimming: 7 bases; J trimming: 4 bases; junction bases outside the gene matches: 6. The CDR3 DNA sequence: TGTGCCAGCAAGGACAGGGGAGAAGCAGATACGCAGTATTTT. Translation gives CASKDRGEADTQYF.

The chain links TRBV5-4 to TRBJ1-2; TRBD1 aligns across 7 bases. V lost 0 bases, J lost 7 bases, and 6 bases stayed unmatched. CDR3 length equals 14 residues. CDR1 and CDR2 (germline): SGHNT, YYREEE (reference sequence). DNA for the CDR3: TGTGCCAGCAGCTTGGATGACAGGGTGCGTGGCTACACCTTC. Its protein product is CASSLDDRVRGYTF.

CDR3 DNA sequence: TGTGCCAACTCCCGGGACAGGGACACCGGGGAGCTGTTTTTT. This gives the protein CANSRDRDTGELFF. The chain combines TRBV11-2 with TRBJ2-2, with 9 bases that match TRBD1. The junction had 6 bases not matched to a gene; V was cut back by 10 bases and J by 3 bases. The CDR3 length is 14 residues. Germline lookup yields CDR1 SGHAT and CDR2 FQNNGV.

This chain joins TRBV7-9 and TRBJ2-1, with D possibly being TRBD2 (6 bases). V lost 0 bases, J lost 3 bases, and 12 bases lay in between. There are 16 residues in the CDR3. The germline V gene has CDR1 SEHNR and CDR2 FQNEAQ (reference sequence). In nucleotides, the CDR3 is TGTGCCAGCAGCTTAGCGGGGAGCGGGTACTACAATGAGCAGTTCTTC. Translated, it gives CASSLAGSGYYNEQFF.

The CDR3 nucleotides read TGTGCCAGCTCAGGCAGTGGGGCGACAGGGAGGCAAAACATTCAGTACTTC. Its translation is CASSGSGATGRQNIQYF. The chain links TRBV18 to TRBJ2-4, with a weak D call TRBD1 (7 bases). The CDR3 is 17 residues long. With 5 bases removed from V and 5 bases from J, the gap between germline ends came to 22 bases. Germline values: CDR1 KGHSH, CDR2 LQKENI.

The genes are TRBV14 and TRBJ2-1, with TRBD2 matching over 7 bases. The V gene's germline CDR1 is SGHDN and CDR2 FVKESK. This CDR3 is built from 15 residues. Unmatched junction bases numbered 9, after V lost 1 base and J lost 9 bases. This CDR3 reads CASSQVFGLEGEQFF. CDR3 sequence (DNA): TGTGCCAGCAGCCAAGTATTTGGACTAGAGGGTGAGCAGTTCTTC.

The V call is TRBV5-1, the J call TRBJ1-3; possibly TRBD1 for D (6 bases). The CDR3 contains 14 residues. The V and J ends lost 0 bases and 6 bases respectively, with 10 bases between them. Germline V lookup: CDR1 SGHRS, CDR2 YFSETQ. The CDR3 is CASSLGGRENTIYF. CDR3 DNA sequence: TGCGCCAGCAGCTTGGGGGGGCGTGAAAACACCATATATTTT.

This chain connects TRBV5-1 to TRBJ2-1; 9 nucleotides line up with TRBD2. CDR1 is SGHRS and CDR2 is YFSETQ in the germline V gene. CDR3 length: 15 amino acids. After removal of 2 bases from V and 6 bases from J, the junction contained 6 bases not matched to a gene. The DNA for the CDR3 is TGCGCCAGCAGCTTTTCCGGCGGGAGGGGCAATGAGCAGTTCTTC. The encoded protein is CASSFSGGRGNEQFF.

This clone was picked up one time. The J gene is TRBJ2-3, the V gene TRBV6-5; D possibly corresponds to TRBD2 (6 bases). The CDR3 loop spans 15 amino acids. V was trimmed by 3 bases and J by 6 bases, leaving 16 bases between them. Germline CDR1 and CDR2: MNHEY and SVGAGI. The CDR3 nucleotides are TGTGCCAGCAGTTATGGTGGACTACCGGGGGATACGCAGTATTTT. Translated, it gives CASSYGGLPGDTQYF.

The genes are TRBV5-6 and TRBJ1-1, with D perhaps matching TRBD1 (6 bases). CDR1 and CDR2 (germline): SGHDT, YYEEEE. Trimming stripped 0 bases from V and 4 bases from J, with 7 bases between. The CDR3 length is 13 residues. The chain's CDR3 is CASSLGGGTEAFF. For the CDR3, the DNA is TGTGCCAGCAGCTTGGGAGGGGGCACTGAAGCTTTCTTT. The complete variable domain, with remaining parts taken from reference TRBV5-6 and TRBJ1-1, reads DAGVTQSPTHLIKTRGQQVTLRCSPKSGHDTVSWYQQALGQGPQFIFQYYEEEERQRGNFPDRFSGHQFPNYSSELNVNALLLGDSALYLCASSLGGGTEAFFGQGTRLTVV.

This clone was picked up a small number of times. The V and J genes are TRBV30 and TRBJ1-3; TRBD1 matches 7 bases. This CDR3 is 15 amino acids long. After removal of 5 bases from V and 2 bases from J, the junction contained 9 bases not matched to a gene. Germline loops: CDR1 GTSNPN, CDR2 SVGIG (reference sequence). DNA of the CDR3: TGTGCCTGGGCCACCGGGACAGCCACTGGAAACACCATATATTTT. This sequence encodes CAWATGTATGNTIYF.